The 14 T cell receptor beta chains listed next were all sequenced from one sample in a study of blood T cell repertoires in COVID-19. Here immunoSEQ multiplex PCR was the method, and the copy in TCRdb shows in-frame clones only, minus some. The repertoire holds roughly 52,000 clones, with more than 70% as singletons. Material: peripheral blood. These TCRs come from a woman of 80 years or more with acute or convalescent COVID-19.

This clone was seen just once. The J gene is TRBJ1-2, the V gene TRBV6-5; no reliable D call. V gave up 0 bases and J gave up 4 bases, with 6 bases separating them. CDR1 is MNHEY and CDR2 is SVGAGI in the germline V gene. This CDR3 has 13 residues. CDR3 loop: CASSYSNRYGYTF. CDR3 sequence (DNA): TGTGCCAGCAGTTACTCTAATCGCTATGGCTACACCTTC.

The V gene is TRBV6-6, the J gene TRBJ2-7; TRBD1 might be the D (5 bases). Germline CDR1 reads MNHNY; CDR2 reads SVGAGI (reference sequence). Trimming shortened V by 10 bases and J by 2 bases, and 12 bases separated the two germline ends. This CDR3 region has 12 residues. The CDR3 here is CATSPGPYEQYF. The CDR3 bases are TGTGCCACCTCGCCAGGGCCCTACGAGCAGTACTTC.

This clone has only a few counts. The chain combines TRBV10-1 with TRBJ2-3; D not certain. Germline V gene data show CDR1 as WNHNN and CDR2 as SYGVQD (reference sequence). The CDR3 contains 13 residues. V lost 6 bases and J 4 bases, leaving 11 bases between the germline ends. The CDR3, as DNA: TGCGCCAGCAGCCGACACACGGCAGATACGCAGTATTTT. This gives the protein CASSRHTADTQYF.

The genes are TRBV9 and TRBJ1-6; no definite D call. The CDR3 consists of 15 residues. Germline V gives CDR1 SGDLS, CDR2 YYNGEE. Trimming pared 3 bases from V and 4 bases from J, leaving 11 bases between. The DNA of the CDR3 is TGTGCCAGCAGCGCCCCCCCCGGGTATAATTCACCCCTCCACTTT. The encoded protein is CASSAPPGYNSPLHF. Full variable domain (missing parts from reference TRBV9 and TRBJ1-6): DSGVTQTPKHLITATGQRVTLRCSPRSGDLSVYWYQQSLDQGLQFLIQYYNGEERAKGNILERFSAQQFPDLHSELNLSSLELGDSALYFCASSAPPGYNSPLHFGNGTRLTVT.

By sample fraction, this clone is medium-sized (0.01 to 0.1%). This chain links TRBV6-4 with TRBJ2-1; D uncertain. The germline CDR1 and CDR2 sequences are MRHNA and SNTAGT. Trimming left V 2 bases short and J 6 bases short, with 5 bases between. This CDR3 is built from 12 residues. This chain's CDR3 is CASSDGGNEQFF. CDR3 sequence (DNA): TGTGCCAGCAGTGACGGCGGCAATGAGCAGTTCTTC.

This clone was seen more than once but under ten times. The chain carries TRBV2 and TRBJ2-5, with TRBD1 identical over 7 bases. Looked up from germline, CDR1 is SNHLY and CDR2 is FYNNEI. This CDR3 comprises 13 residues. Trimming cost V 8 bases and J 3 bases; bases outside gene matches: 6. CDR3 sequence: CASLNTGEETQYF. The CDR3 DNA reads as TGTGCCAGCCTGAATACAGGGGAAGAGACCCAGTACTTC. The whole variable domain, remainder taken from reference TRBV2 and TRBJ2-5, is EPEVTQTPSHQVTQMGQEVILRCVPISNHLYFYWYRQILGQKVEFLVSFYNNEISEKSEIFDDQFSVERPDGSNFTLKIRSTKLEDSAMYFCASLNTGEETQYFGPGTRLLVL.

The J gene is TRBJ1-2, the V gene TRBV28; 8 bases are a match to TRBD1. The CDR3 loop spans 14 amino acids. V lost 5 bases and J lost 3; bases outside the gene matches: 5. Germline values: CDR1 MDHEN, CDR2 SYDVKM. The chain's CDR3 is CASSIGQGDYGYTF. DNA for the CDR3: TGTGCCAGCAGTATCGGACAGGGTGACTATGGCTACACCTTC.

This chain links TRBV3-1 (or the pseudogene TRBV3-2) with TRBJ1-4; no definite D call. With 4 bases removed from V and 8 bases from J, the gap between germline ends came to 14 bases. This CDR3 is built from 14 residues. Germline lookup yields CDR1 LGHDT and CDR2 YNNKEL (reference sequence). This CDR3 is CASSLLGNEEKLFF. DNA for the CDR3: TGTGCCAGCAGCCTTCTCGGGAATGAGGAAAAACTGTTTTTT.

The chain combines TRBV5-1 with TRBJ2-3; possibly TRBD2 for D (5 bases). Trimming stripped 7 bases from V and 2 bases from J, with 14 bases between. The V gene's germline CDR1 is SGHRS and CDR2 YFSETQ. This CDR3 is built from 14 residues. The CDR3 DNA is TGCGCCAGCGAGACCGGGGTCGCCACAGATACGCAGTATTTT. Its protein product is CASETGVATDTQYF.

This clone was recorded only once. The chain couples TRBV18 to TRBJ2-3, with 9 bases lining up with TRBD2. The V segment lost 4 bases and the J segment 5 bases; nucleotides outside the gene matches: 4. The CDR3 totals 14 residues. Germline-derived CDR1 and CDR2 are KGHSH and LQKENI. The CDR3 DNA reads as TGTGCCAGCTCACGCGGGGGGGGTCAAGATACGCAGTATTTT. Amino acids: CASSRGGGQDTQYF. The full variable domain, its missing parts supplied by reference TRBV18 and TRBJ2-3, is NAGVMQNPRHLVRRRGQEARLRCSPMKGHSHVYWYRQLPEEGLKFMVYLQKENIIDESGMPKERFSAEFPKEGPSILRIQQVVRGDSAAYFCASSRGGGQDTQYFGPGTRLTVL.

CDR3 bases: TGTGCCAGCTCACCACCGGTAGGGGATGGCTACACCTTC. Translating it yields CASSPPVGDGYTF. The chain links TRBV18 to TRBJ1-2; perhaps TRBD1 as D (5 bases). With 0 bases removed from V and 6 bases from J, the gap between germline ends came to 8 bases. The CDR3 loop spans 13 amino acids. In germline, CDR1 is KGHSH, CDR2 LQKENI.

This chain links TRBV7-8 with TRBJ1-1, with a possible D match to TRBD1 (5 bases). This CDR3 contains 14 residues. The V gene lost 7 bases and the J gene lost 4 bases, with 16 bases spanning the gap. The germline CDR1 and CDR2 sequences are SGHVS and FQNEAQ. The CDR3 sequence: CASTWGRVATEAFF. The DNA for the CDR3 is TGTGCCAGCACCTGGGGGAGGGTCGCCACTGAAGCTTTCTTT.

The rearrangement uses TRBV27 and TRBJ1-6; 8 positions agree with TRBD1. CDR3 length: 15 residues. V gave up 6 bases and J gave up 8 bases; unmatched junction bases: 9. Germline values: CDR1 MNHEY, CDR2 SMNVEV (reference sequence). The CDR3 nucleotides read TGTGCCAGCAGACTAGGACAGGGCGGGCATTCACCCCTCCACTTT. This codes for CASRLGQGGHSPLHF.

This sequence joins TRBV28 and TRBJ1-2, with 9 positions matching TRBD1. The CDR3 has 15 residues. The trim removed 4 bases at V and 4 bases at J, leaving 7 bases unmatched. The germline V gene has CDR1 MDHEN and CDR2 SYDVKM. As DNA, the CDR3 is TGTGCCAGCAGTTCGGACAGGGGATTTATCTATGGCTACACCTTC. Amino acid sequence: CASSSDRGFIYGYTF.